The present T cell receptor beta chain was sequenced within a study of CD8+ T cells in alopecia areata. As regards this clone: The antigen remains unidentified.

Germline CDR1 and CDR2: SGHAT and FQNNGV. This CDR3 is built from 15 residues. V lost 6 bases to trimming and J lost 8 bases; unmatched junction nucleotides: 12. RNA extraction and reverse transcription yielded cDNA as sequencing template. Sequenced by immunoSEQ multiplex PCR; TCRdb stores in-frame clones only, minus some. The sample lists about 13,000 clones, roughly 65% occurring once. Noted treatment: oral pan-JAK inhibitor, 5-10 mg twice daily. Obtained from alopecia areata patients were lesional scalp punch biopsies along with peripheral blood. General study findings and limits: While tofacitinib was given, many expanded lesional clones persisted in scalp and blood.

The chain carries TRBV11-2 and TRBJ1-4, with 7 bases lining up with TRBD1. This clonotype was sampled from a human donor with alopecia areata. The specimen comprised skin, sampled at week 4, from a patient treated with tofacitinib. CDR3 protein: CASSLTGDVGEKLFF. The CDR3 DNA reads TGTGCCAGCAGTCTTACAGGGGATGTCGGGGAAAAACTGTTTTTT.